This T cell receptor (beta chain) was captured in a study of shared clonotypes between healthy human individuals. Study overall: Donor composition was two women and three men, aged 18 to 49. Used for every donor were three CD4 naive, three CD4 memory, two CD8 naive and one CD8 memory plate.

Data came from immunoSEQ multiplex PCR; TCRdb stores just in-frame clones and leaves some out. This repertoire shows about 1,500,000 clones, approximately 96% found once; its top ten account for about 1.2%. Sample: naive CD4+ T cells sorted from blood. Subset defined: CD45RA+ positively selected. The sequence was collected from a man younger than 45 in good health.

CDR3: CASSTAHEQYF. The DNA of the CDR3 is TGTGCCAGTAGCACGGCCCACGAGCAGTACTTC. The chain uses TRBV18 and TRBJ2-7; D gene ambiguous. Germline-derived CDR1 and CDR2 are KGHSH and LQKENI. This CDR3 region has 11 residues. V was trimmed by 9 bases and J by 5 bases, leaving 11 bases between them.